The 15 T cell receptor beta chains below all came from one sample that was sequenced in a study of blood T cell repertoires in COVID-19. Using immunoSEQ multiplex PCR, the repertoire was profiled, and TCRdb retains in-frame clones only, with some absent. This repertoire shows some 97,000 clones, over 75% found once; its top ten account for around 13%. Sequencing was performed on peripheral blood. These receptors originate from a human donor in a cohort sampled during active COVID-19.

The chain uses TRBV7-9 and TRBJ2-7, with D perhaps TRBD2 (5 bases). Trimming removed 2 bases from V and 4 bases from J, with 12 bases in between. This CDR3 is built from 14 residues. Germline CDR1 is SEHNR and CDR2 is FQNEAQ (reference sequence). The CDR3 nucleotides read TGTGCCAGCAGCTTAATACAGACTAAATACGAGCAGTACTTC. Encoded protein: CASSLIQTKYEQYF.

The DNA of the CDR3 is TGTGCCAGCAGCACAGGGGCCTATGGCTACACCTTC. Protein: CASSTGAYGYTF. The chain uses TRBV28 and TRBJ1-2, with TRBD1 matching 7 bases. Germline V gives CDR1 MDHEN, CDR2 SYDVKM. With 6 bases clipped from V and 4 bases from J, the junction kept 2 bases outside the gene matches. CDR3 length: 12 amino acids.

The genes are TRBV11-2 and TRBJ2-3; D is unresolved. Germline CDR1 and CDR2: SGHAT and FQNNGV. CDR3 size: 13 residues. Trimming cost V 4 bases and J 1 base, with 6 bases left between them. CDR3 sequence (DNA): TGTGCCAGCAGCTCCCCTGGCACAGATACGCAGTATTTT. Residues: CASSSPGTDTQYF.

This rearrangement joins TRBV6-6 to TRBJ2-3; D not resolved. This CDR3 spans 15 amino acids. Germline CDR1 reads MNHNY; CDR2 reads SVGAGI (reference sequence). Trimming took 5 bases from V and 1 from J, leaving 13 bases between them. CDR3 sequence (DNA): TGTGCCAGCAGTCCGACTTCACTGGGCACAGATACGCAGTATTTT. Translation gives CASSPTSLGTDTQYF.

This chain uses TRBV7-2 with TRBJ2-3, with 12 bases identical to TRBD2. Germline values: CDR1 SGHTA, CDR2 FQGNSA. V shed 3 bases, J shed 4 bases, and the junction held 14 bases outside the gene matches. The CDR3 length is 19 residues. CDR3 protein: CASSLRSSSGRAVADTQYF. The CDR3 DNA reads TGTGCCAGCAGCTTGAGGTCGTCTAGCGGGAGGGCCGTCGCAGATACGCAGTATTTT.

V and J are TRBV7-9 and TRBJ2-7; 11 bases match TRBD1. CDR1 and CDR2 from the germline V gene are SEHNR and FQNEAQ (reference sequence). The CDR3 runs 16 residues. Trimming at V came to 5 bases and at J to 0 bases, leaving 6 bases not matched to a gene. The CDR3 is CASSPAGTGGSYEQYF. The CDR3 DNA is TGTGCCAGCAGCCCAGCCGGGACAGGGGGCTCCTACGAGCAGTACTTC.

The rearrangement uses TRBV6-5 and TRBJ2-7; 10 bases match TRBD1. Germline V gene data show CDR1 as MNHEY and CDR2 as SVGAGI. The CDR3 runs to 14 residues. V trimming: 6 bases; J trimming: 5 bases; junction bases outside the gene matches: 7. Here the CDR3 reads CASSAGTGVNEQYF. DNA of the CDR3: TGTGCCAGCAGCGCCGGGACAGGGGTTAACGAGCAGTACTTC.

In the case of this clone: The junction and the germline gene differ at one end; a read error may be behind it. The V gene is TRBV5-4, the J gene TRBJ2-2; 8 bases align to TRBD1. Germline V gene lookup returns CDR1 SGHNT and CDR2 YYREEE (reference sequence). The CDR3 consists of 15 residues. The CDR3 is CASSIRTGNAGELFF. The CDR3 nucleotides read TGTGCCAGCAGCATTCGGACAGGGAACGCCGGGGAGCTGTTTTTT.

The CDR3 sequence: CASSQDGPGGWAGANVLTF. In DNA form, the CDR3 reads TGTGCCAGCAGCCAAGATGGGCCGGGAGGTTGGGCTGGGGCCAACGTCCTGACTTTC. The chain employs TRBV4-2 and TRBJ2-6; TRBD2 aligns across 7 bases. Per germline, CDR1 LGHNA and CDR2 YNFKEQ. V gave up 0 bases and J gave up 2 bases; unmatched junction bases: 10. The CDR3 is made up of 19 amino acids.

This sequence joins TRBV5-6 and TRBJ2-7; TRBD1 matches 7 bases. CDR1 and CDR2 from the germline V gene are SGHDT and YYEEEE. The CDR3 is 14 residues long. Trimming removed 3 bases from V and 3 bases from J; junction bases left unmatched: 6. In DNA form, the CDR3 reads TGTGCCAGCAGCTGGGGACAGACCTACTACGAGCAGTACTTC. As protein: CASSWGQTYYEQYF.

This clone was recorded once. V usage is TRBV9 and J usage is TRBJ2-6; D possibly corresponds to TRBD1 (6 bases). Per the germline V gene, CDR1 is SGDLS and CDR2 is YYNGEE. The CDR3 has 17 amino acids. Trimming cost V 1 base and J 1 base, with 12 bases left between them. The CDR3 reads CASSVTTGISGANVLTF. For the CDR3, the DNA is TGTGCCAGCAGCGTAACGACAGGTATATCTGGGGCCAACGTCCTGACTTTC.

J is TRBJ2-2 and V is TRBV7-9; maybe TRBD1 (5 bases). The germline V and J ends were trimmed by 4 bases and 5 bases, with 23 bases remaining between them. Looked up from germline, CDR1 is SEHNR and CDR2 is FQNEAQ (reference sequence). This CDR3 contains 18 residues. The CDR3 protein is CASSWPRGPIAYTGELFF. In DNA, the CDR3 is TGTGCCAGCAGCTGGCCAAGGGGCCCGATCGCATATACCGGGGAGCTGTTTTTT.

This chain joins TRBV9 and TRBJ2-1; 7 nucleotides agree with TRBD1. Per germline, CDR1 SGDLS and CDR2 YYNGEE. CDR3 length equals 16 residues. V shed 0 bases and J 1 base; nucleotides not matched to a gene: 4. CDR3 loop: CASSVGTGDSYNEQFF. The CDR3, as DNA: TGTGCCAGCAGCGTAGGGACAGGCGATTCCTACAATGAGCAGTTCTTC.

The rearrangement links TRBV24-1 to TRBJ2-2, with 8 bases aligning to TRBD1. V trimming: 7 bases; J trimming: 4 bases; junction bases outside the gene matches: 7. This CDR3 region has 15 residues. Germline V CDR1 and CDR2: KGHDR, SFDVKD. For the CDR3, the DNA is TGTGCCACCAGCGAACAGGGGGGTAGCACCGGGGAGCTGTTTTTT. Its translation: CATSEQGGSTGELFF.

This sequence joins TRBV7-2 and TRBJ1-5, with a tentative D call TRBD1 (6 bases). This CDR3 contains 15 residues. The V and J ends lost 4 bases and 3 bases respectively, with 13 bases between them. Per germline, CDR1 SGHTA and CDR2 FQGNSA. The CDR3 DNA sequence: TGTGCCAGCAGCTCGGGCGGGGGCTACAATCAGCCCCAGCATTTT. Translation: CASSSGGGYNQPQHF.